One and the same sample provided the 26 T cell receptor beta chains below, sequenced in a study of T cells in Graves' hyperthyroidism and ophthalmopathy (dated 2019 in TCRdb). The method behind the library was multiplex PCR. Sequencing was carried out with an Illumina HiSeq 2000. TCR beta CDR3 regions were amplified from RNA transcripts. A first-round RT-PCR of the TCR CDR3 used the HTBI primer set with the Qiagen OneStep RT-PCR kit. The public sequencing data were trimmed at Q25 with fastp and processed into clonotypes with MiXCR by TCRdb, which kept only in-frame beta chains. Merged by CDR3 protein, the rows form single entries marked with the most common genes and DNA. In this sample the table shows a few hundred thousand distinct CDR3 sequences, 13% to 15% of which occur a single time. The leading ten clones occupy about 14% of the sample. The specimen was blood. Receptors were obtained from a woman aged 35 to 49 with Graves' hyperthyroidism that later progressed to Graves' ophthalmopathy.

As DNA, the CDR3 is TGTGCCAGCAGGGGCCACGAGCAGTACTTC. This translates into CASRGHEQYF. The chain employs TRBV2 and TRBJ2-7; no clear D. Trimming took 6 bases from V and 5 from J, leaving 5 bases between them. The CDR3 has 10 amino acids. Germline V gives CDR1 SNHLY, CDR2 FYNNEI.

This clonotype was recorded at least ten times. The rearrangement joins TRBV20-1 to TRBJ2-7; the D is unclear. Germline V gene data show CDR1 as DFQATT and CDR2 as SNEGSKA (reference sequence). The V gene lost 8 bases and the J gene lost 2 bases, with 19 bases spanning the gap. This CDR3 comprises 14 residues. This chain's CDR3 is CSQESAVGTYEQYF. CDR3 DNA sequence: TGCAGTCAAGAGAGTGCGGTGGGGACCTACGAGCAGTACTTC.

The sample holds a few counts of this clonotype. As DNA, the CDR3 is TGTGCCAGCAGCGTAGCGGGCGGGAGTCTTACTGAGCAGTTCTTC. It encodes CASSVAGGSLTEQFF. The chain couples TRBV9 to TRBJ2-1; 7 bases align to TRBD2. Germline CDR1 is SGDLS and CDR2 is YYNGEE. The CDR3 sequence is 15 residues long. After removal of 0 bases from V and 9 bases from J, the junction contained 9 bases not matched to a gene. Filled out from reference TRBV9 and TRBJ2-1, the complete variable domain reads DSGVTQTPKHLITATGQRVTLRCSPRSGDLSVYWYQQSLDQGLQFLIQYYNGEERAKGNILERFSAQQFPDLHSELNLSSLELGDSALYFCASSVAGGSLTEQFFGPGTRLTVL.

Regarding this clonotype: A clone one base away is much larger, so this may be a read error. The rearrangement uses TRBV6-2 or TRBV6-3 and TRBJ2-5; 7 bases match TRBD2. Germline V gene sequence: CDR1 MNHEY, CDR2 SVGEGT. The length of the CDR3 is 13 residues. Here the CDR3 reads CASHNRGEEAQYF. In DNA form, the CDR3 reads TGTGCCAGTCATAATCGGGGGGAAGAGGCCCAGTACTTC.

This clonotype was counted at least ten times. The genes are TRBV19 and TRBJ2-7; D is uncertain. V gave up 2 bases and J gave up 1 base, with 6 bases separating them. Germline V gives CDR1 LNHDA, CDR2 SQIVND (reference sequence). The length of the CDR3 is 13 residues. CDR3 loop: CASSIYLSYEQYF. Written as DNA, the CDR3 is TGTGCCAGTAGTATATACCTGTCCTACGAGCAGTACTTC.

The table lists this clonotype with many counts. J is TRBJ1-3 and V is TRBV7-8, with D hard to call. There are 16 residues in the CDR3. Trimming took off 5 bases at V and 0 bases at J, with 14 bases between the two ends. Germline CDR1 SGHVS, CDR2 FQNEAQ. DNA for the CDR3: TGTGCCAGCAGCCCCTATTGGGGAAACTCTGGAAACACCATATATTTT. Translating it yields CASSPYWGNSGNTIYF.

The table lists this clonotype with a few counts. The rearrangement links TRBV20-1 to TRBJ2-1; the match to TRBD2 covers 7 bases. CDR3 length equals 16 residues. Germline V gives CDR1 DFQATT, CDR2 SNEGSKA (reference sequence). The V and J ends lost 6 bases and 2 bases, in that order; junction bases with no gene match: 13. CDR3 DNA sequence: TGCAGTGCCCCTTTGGATAGCGGGTCCCCCTACAATGAGCAGTTCTTC. Translated: CSAPLDSGSPYNEQFF.

This clonotype was seen at least ten times. The V gene is TRBV30, the J gene TRBJ2-2; D remains unclear. Trimming cost V 3 bases and J 0 bases, with 5 bases left between them. Per germline, CDR1 GTSNPN and CDR2 SVGIG (reference sequence). The CDR3 is made up of 13 amino acids. This CDR3 reads CAWSTTNTGELFF. The CDR3 bases are TGTGCCTGGAGCACCACGAACACCGGGGAGCTGTTTTTT.

This clonotype occurred many times. The CDR3 protein is CASSLGQYYGYTF. CDR3 in DNA: TGTGCCAGCTCACTTGGACAGTACTATGGCTACACCTTC. The rearrangement links TRBV18 to TRBJ1-2; D might be TRBD1 (6 bases). V was pared by 4 bases and J by 3 bases, with 9 bases between. The CDR3 contains 13 residues. Germline CDR1 KGHSH, CDR2 LQKENI.

This clonotype has at least ten counts. V gene TRBV28 combines with J gene TRBJ2-1, with TRBD1 identical over 8 bases. The CDR3 consists of 15 residues. CDR1 is MDHEN, CDR2 SYDVKM, per germline. V trimming: 2 bases; J trimming: 7 bases; junction bases outside the gene matches: 7. The CDR3 region is CASSLDRGLGNEQFF. Written as DNA, the CDR3 is TGTGCCAGCAGTTTAGACAGGGGATTAGGGAATGAGCAGTTCTTC.

This clonotype showed up just a few times. The J gene is TRBJ1-1, the V gene TRBV7-3, with TRBD1 matching 8 bases. After removal of 2 bases from V and 5 bases from J, the junction contained 7 bases not matched to a gene. The germline gives CDR1 SGHTA, CDR2 FQGTGA. The CDR3 totals 15 residues. The CDR3, as DNA: TGTGCCAGCAGCTTAGGGACAGGATTAAGGACTGAAGCTTTCTTT. Protein sequence: CASSLGTGLRTEAFF.

This clonotype was picked up many times. This chain links TRBV19 with TRBJ1-1, with TRBD1 matching over 8 bases. The junction had 5 bases not matched to a gene; V was cut back by 5 bases and J by 6 bases. The CDR3 length is 13 residues. The germline V gene encodes CDR1 LNHDA and CDR2 SQIVND (reference sequence). The CDR3 loop is CASSVPRGPEAFF. CDR3 nucleotides: TGTGCCAGTAGTGTCCCCAGGGGGCCTGAAGCTTTCTTT.

The sample holds a few counts of this clonotype. V usage is TRBV6-1 and J usage is TRBJ2-7, with TRBD2 matching over 7 bases. The germline V gene has CDR1 MNHNS and CDR2 SASEGT. The CDR3 loop spans 16 amino acids. Trimming removed 4 bases from V and 1 base from J; junction bases left unmatched: 10. The CDR3: CASSGVLAGASYEQYF. CDR3 sequence (DNA): TGTGCCAGCAGTGGGGTTTTGGCGGGAGCGTCCTACGAGCAGTACTTC.

In this sample, this clonotype turned up many times. J is TRBJ1-4 and V is TRBV28, with TRBD1 matching over 9 bases. Germline V gene data show CDR1 as MDHEN and CDR2 as SYDVKM. CDR3 length: 16 amino acids. Losses at the gene ends were 6 bases for V and 10 bases for J; bases not matched to a gene: 15. The CDR3 nucleotides read TGTGCCAGCAGCCCACGTTTTGGGACAGGGCACGGAAAACTGTTTTTT. Its translation is CASSPRFGTGHGKLFF.

This clonotype appeared many times. The chain employs TRBV11-2 and TRBJ1-1; the D gene is possibly TRBD1 (6 bases). Trimming took off 5 bases at V and 1 base at J, with 17 bases between the two ends. From germline, CDR1 is SGHAT and CDR2 FQNNGV. This CDR3 is 16 amino acids long. This CDR3 is CASSPGGQASNTEAFF. CDR3 sequence (DNA): TGTGCCAGCAGCCCGGGGGGGCAGGCGTCGAACACTGAAGCTTTCTTT.

The chain uses TRBV20-1 and TRBJ2-3; weak D call: TRBD2 (6 bases). Germline CDR1 reads DFQATT; CDR2 reads SNEGSKA (reference sequence). There are 11 residues in the CDR3. V was pared by 6 bases and J by 5 bases, with 9 bases between. The CDR3 here is CSAGGVDTQYF. The CDR3 nucleotides read TGCAGTGCAGGAGGGGTAGATACGCAGTATTTT.

In its sample, this clonotype was seen many times. The chain recombines TRBV7-3 with TRBJ2-5; 10 bases agree with TRBD2. CDR3 length: 16 amino acids. The V gene end was trimmed by 0 bases and the J gene end by 5 bases; junction bases not matched to a gene: 6. CDR1 and CDR2 (germline): SGHTA, FQGTGA. The CDR3 nucleotides are TGTGCCAGCAGCTTAACGGTAGCGGGAGGATTGGAGACCCAGTACTTC. This sequence encodes CASSLTVAGGLETQYF.

This clonotype has at least ten counts. The chain is built from TRBV10-3 and TRBJ1-1; D may be TRBD1 (6 bases). Trimming took 0 bases from V and 2 from J, leaving 10 bases between them. The CDR3 totals 15 residues. Germline loops: CDR1 ENHRY, CDR2 SYGVKD. The CDR3 sequence: CAISESGAINTEAFF. The CDR3 nucleotides are TGTGCCATCAGTGAGTCGGGGGCCATAAACACTGAAGCTTTCTTT.

This chain uses TRBV28 with TRBJ2-7, with D uncertain. This CDR3 spans 12 amino acids. Trimming cost V 2 bases and J 6 bases, with 8 bases left between them. The germline V gene has CDR1 MDHEN and CDR2 SYDVKM. The CDR3 DNA reads as TGTGCCAGCAGTTTAGACTCCGCCGAGCAGTACTTC. It codes for CASSLDSAEQYF. Looking up the rest from reference TRBV28 and TRBJ2-7 gives the full variable domain: DVKVTQSSRYLVKRTGEKVFLECVQDMDHENMFWYRQDPGLGLRLIYFSYDVKMKEKGDIPEGYSVSREKKERFSLILESASTNQTSMYLCASSLDSAEQYFGPGTRLTVT.

This clonotype was observed at least ten times. V usage is TRBV2 and J usage is TRBJ2-1, with TRBD1 matching over 7 bases. V lost 5 bases to trimming and J lost 4 bases; unmatched junction nucleotides: 2. CDR3 length: 13 amino acids. Looked up from germline, CDR1 is SNHLY and CDR2 is FYNNEI. CDR3 in amino acids: CASSRQGYNEQFF. In DNA form, the CDR3 reads TGTGCCAGCAGTAGACAGGGTTACAATGAGCAGTTCTTC.

CDR3 amino acids: CASSSPPSAGQETQYF. The DNA of the CDR3 is TGTGCCAGCAGCTCCCCCCCATCCGCAGGCCAAGAGACCCAGTACTTC. This chain joins TRBV5-6 and TRBJ2-5; D call uncertain. The CDR3 consists of 16 residues. V lost 3 bases to trimming and J lost 1 base, with 16 bases between them. The germline CDR1 and CDR2 sequences are SGHDT and YYEEEE.

The table lists this clonotype with many counts. This chain uses TRBV11-1 with TRBJ1-1; 9 bases fit TRBD1. Germline trimming cut 5 bases from V and 5 bases from J; bases unmatched to any gene: 3. This CDR3 comprises 13 residues. CDR1 and CDR2 from the germline V gene are SGHAT and FQDESV (reference sequence). The CDR3 DNA reads as TGTGCCAGCAGCCAGACAGGGGGGACTGAAGCTTTCTTT. It translates to CASSQTGGTEAFF.

This clonotype has just one count. The gene calls are TRBV27 and TRBJ2-7; the D gene is possibly TRBD2 (5 bases). CDR3 length: 16 amino acids. Trimming shortened V by 5 bases and J by 4 bases, and 21 bases separated the two germline ends. Germline V gives CDR1 MNHEY, CDR2 SMNVEV (reference sequence). CDR3 loop: CASSPTPEGWIYEQYF. In DNA, the CDR3 is TGTGCCAGCAGTCCGACCCCTGAGGGTTGGATTTACGAGCAGTACTTC.

This clonotype was counted many times. The V and J genes are TRBV19 and TRBJ1-5; 7 bases are shared with TRBD1. Germline CDR1 LNHDA, CDR2 SQIVND (reference sequence). V gave up 6 bases and J gave up 2 bases; unmatched junction bases: 13. This CDR3 region has 17 residues. The CDR3: CASREQGTRRRNQPQHF. CDR3 in DNA: TGTGCCAGTAGAGAACAGGGGACGCGAAGGCGCAATCAGCCCCAGCATTTT.

This clonotype was seen many times. V gene TRBV5-5 combines with J gene TRBJ2-4, with 7 bases that match TRBD1. This CDR3 region has 17 residues. Germline values: CDR1 SGHKS, CDR2 YYEKEE (reference sequence). After removal of 4 bases from V and 0 bases from J, the junction contained 10 bases not matched to a gene. CDR3 bases: TGTGCCAGCAGCCCAGGGGGTTCACTGCTAGCCAAAAACATTCAGTACTTC. This codes for CASSPGGSLLAKNIQYF.

The table lists this clonotype with a few counts. This sequence joins TRBV3-1 and TRBJ2-3; D might be TRBD2 (6 bases). Germline values: CDR1 LGHDT, CDR2 YNNKEL (reference sequence). Trimming took 1 base from V and 2 from J, leaving 13 bases between them. This CDR3 contains 16 residues. DNA of the CDR3: TGTGCCAGCAGCCAAGGAGAGCGGGCCATCACAGATACGCAGTATTTT. It translates to CASSQGERAITDTQYF.